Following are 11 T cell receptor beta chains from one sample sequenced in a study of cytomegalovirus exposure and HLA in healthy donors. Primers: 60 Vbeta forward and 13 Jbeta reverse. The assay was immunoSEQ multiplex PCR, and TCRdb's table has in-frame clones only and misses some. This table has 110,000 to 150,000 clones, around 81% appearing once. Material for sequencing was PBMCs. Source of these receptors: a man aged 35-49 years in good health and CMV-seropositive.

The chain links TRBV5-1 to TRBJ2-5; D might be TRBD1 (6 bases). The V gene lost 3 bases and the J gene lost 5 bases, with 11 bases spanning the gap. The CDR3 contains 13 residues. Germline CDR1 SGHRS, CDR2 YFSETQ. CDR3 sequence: CASSSGQRETQYF. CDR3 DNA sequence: TGCGCCAGCAGCTCCGGACAGCGGGAGACCCAGTACTTC.

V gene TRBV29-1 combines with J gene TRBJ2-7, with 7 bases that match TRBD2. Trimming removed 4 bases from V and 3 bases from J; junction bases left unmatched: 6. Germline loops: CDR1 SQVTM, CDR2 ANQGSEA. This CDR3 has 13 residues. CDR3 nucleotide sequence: TGCAGCGTTGCGGGACTAATAAACTACGAGCAGTACTTC. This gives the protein CSVAGLINYEQYF.

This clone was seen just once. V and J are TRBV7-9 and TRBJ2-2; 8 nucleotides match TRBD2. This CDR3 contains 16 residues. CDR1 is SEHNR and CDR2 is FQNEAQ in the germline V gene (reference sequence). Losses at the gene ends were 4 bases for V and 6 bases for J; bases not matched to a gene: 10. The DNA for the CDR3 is TGTGCCAGCAGCTCTCCAGGGAGCGGGGGCGCCGGGGAGCTGTTTTTT. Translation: CASSSPGSGGAGELFF.

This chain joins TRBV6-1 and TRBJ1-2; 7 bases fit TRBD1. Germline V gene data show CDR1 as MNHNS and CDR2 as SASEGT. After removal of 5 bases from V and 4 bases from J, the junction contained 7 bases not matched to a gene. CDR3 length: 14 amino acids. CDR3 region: CASSHTGAVYGYTF. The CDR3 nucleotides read TGTGCCAGCAGTCATACAGGGGCCGTCTATGGCTACACCTTC.

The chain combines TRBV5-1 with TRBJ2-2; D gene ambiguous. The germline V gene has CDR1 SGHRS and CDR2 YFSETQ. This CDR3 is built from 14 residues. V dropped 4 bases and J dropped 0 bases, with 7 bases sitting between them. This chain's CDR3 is CASSGTANTGELFF. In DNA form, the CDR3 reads TGCGCCAGCAGCGGTACAGCGAACACCGGGGAGCTGTTTTTT.

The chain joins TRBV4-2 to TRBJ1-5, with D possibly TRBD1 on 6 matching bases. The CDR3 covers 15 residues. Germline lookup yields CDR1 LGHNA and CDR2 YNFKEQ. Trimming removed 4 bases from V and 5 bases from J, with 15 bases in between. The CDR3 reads CASSRTGTSYQPQHF. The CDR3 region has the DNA TGTGCCAGCAGCCGGACCGGGACATCATATCAGCCCCAGCATTTT.

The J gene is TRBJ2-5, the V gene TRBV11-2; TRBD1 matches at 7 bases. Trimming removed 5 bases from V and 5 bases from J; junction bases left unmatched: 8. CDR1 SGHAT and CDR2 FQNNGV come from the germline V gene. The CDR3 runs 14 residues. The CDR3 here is CASSPDRVGETQYF. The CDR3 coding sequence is TGTGCCAGCAGCCCCGACAGGGTCGGGGAGACCCAGTACTTC.

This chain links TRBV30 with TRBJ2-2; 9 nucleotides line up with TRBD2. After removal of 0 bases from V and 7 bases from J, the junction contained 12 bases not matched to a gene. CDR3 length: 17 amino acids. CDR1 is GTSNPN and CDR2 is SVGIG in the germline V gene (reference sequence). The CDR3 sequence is CAWSVGLRGRAGGELFF. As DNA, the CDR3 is TGTGCCTGGAGTGTAGGATTGCGCGGGAGGGCCGGCGGGGAGCTGTTTTTT.

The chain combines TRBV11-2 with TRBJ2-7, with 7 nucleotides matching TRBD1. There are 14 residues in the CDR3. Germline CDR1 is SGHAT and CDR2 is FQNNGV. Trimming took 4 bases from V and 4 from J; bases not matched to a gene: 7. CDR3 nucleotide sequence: TGTGCCAGCAGCTCTAACAGGGGTTCGTACGAGCAGTACTTC. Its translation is CASSSNRGSYEQYF.

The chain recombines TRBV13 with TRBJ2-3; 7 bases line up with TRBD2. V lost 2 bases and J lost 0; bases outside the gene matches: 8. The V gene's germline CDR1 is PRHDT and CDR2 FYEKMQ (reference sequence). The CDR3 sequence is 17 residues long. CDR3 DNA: TGTGCCAGCAGCTTACAAGGGCGGCGGGGGAGCACAGATACGCAGTATTTT. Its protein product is CASSLQGRRGSTDTQYF.

The CDR3 nucleotides read TGTGCCATCCGCTCCCAATTAGCGGGAGTCCACGAGCAGTACTTC. This codes for CAIRSQLAGVHEQYF. The chain couples TRBV10-3 to TRBJ2-7; 9 bases map to TRBD2. The CDR3 contains 15 residues. The germline V gene has CDR1 ENHRY and CDR2 SYGVKD. Unmatched junction bases numbered 13, after V lost 8 bases and J lost 5 bases.